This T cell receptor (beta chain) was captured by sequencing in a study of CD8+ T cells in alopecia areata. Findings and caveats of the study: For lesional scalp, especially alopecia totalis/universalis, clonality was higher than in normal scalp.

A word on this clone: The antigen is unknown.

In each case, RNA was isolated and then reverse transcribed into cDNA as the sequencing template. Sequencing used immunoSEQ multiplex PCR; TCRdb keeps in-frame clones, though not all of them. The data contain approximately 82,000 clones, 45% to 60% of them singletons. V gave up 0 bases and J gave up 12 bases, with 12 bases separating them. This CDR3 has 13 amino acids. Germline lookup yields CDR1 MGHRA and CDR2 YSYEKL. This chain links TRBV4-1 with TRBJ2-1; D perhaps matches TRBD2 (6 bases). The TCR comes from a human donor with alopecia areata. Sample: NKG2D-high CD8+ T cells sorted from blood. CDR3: CASSQEFIGGQFF. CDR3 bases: TGCGCCAGCAGCCAAGAATTCATCGGGGGGCAGTTCTTC.